The rows below give T cell receptor beta chains drawn from one sample of a study of cytomegalovirus exposure and HLA in healthy donors. Profiling relied on immunoSEQ multiplex PCR, and the TCRdb table lists in-frame clones only, not all of them. The sample has roughly 190,000 clones; roughly 10% are singletons. Sequencing was carried out using PBMCs. These receptors originate from a woman in her twenties or thirties in good health and CMV-seropositive. Both conserved end residues are part of each CDR3. The order of the fields is D gene, clone size, V gene, J gene, CDR3 protein, CDR3 DNA. The D gene is left open where the match is weak. Expanded clones get a size class; other rows say once, few or many, or leave the size out.

D gene: TRBD2; clone size: .; V gene: TRBV7-8; J gene: TRBJ2-1; CDR3 protein: CASSPNYGGGPSQGQFF; CDR3 DNA: TGTGCCAGCAGCCCCAACTATGGGGGAGGGCCCTCTCAGGGGCAGTTCTTC
D gene: TRBD2; clone size: few; V gene: TRBV7-9; J gene: TRBJ2-3; CDR3 protein: CASSSSGAGDSTDTQYF; CDR3 DNA: TGTGCCAGCAGCTCCTCTGGAGCGGGAGATAGCACAGATACGCAGTATTTT
D gene: .; clone size: .; V gene: TRBV5-1; J gene: TRBJ2-1; CDR3 protein: CASSPRQAYNEQFF; CDR3 DNA: TGCGCCAGCAGCCCCCGACAGGCTTACAATGAGCAGTTCTTC
D gene: .; clone size: .; V gene: TRBV5-4; J gene: TRBJ1-1; CDR3 protein: CASSSAWEGAAFF; CDR3 DNA: TGTGCCAGCAGCTCGGCGTGGGAGGGTGCGGCTTTCTTT
D gene: .; clone size: .; V gene: TRBV12-5; J gene: TRBJ2-7; CDR3 protein: CASGLLAEGIYYEQYF; CDR3 DNA: TGTGCTAGTGGTTTGTTGGCGGAGGGGATTTACTACGAGCAGTACTTC
D gene: TRBD1; clone size: few; V gene: TRBV5-5; J gene: TRBJ1-4; CDR3 protein: CASERDRGGEKLFF; CDR3 DNA: TGTGCCAGCGAAAGGGACAGGGGGGGCGAAAAACTGTTTTTT
D gene: TRBD2; clone size: .; V gene: TRBV7-9; J gene: TRBJ2-4; CDR3 protein: CASSPPSGGGLAKNIQYF; CDR3 DNA: TGTGCCAGCAGCCCCCCGTCGGGAGGGGGGCTGGCCAAAAACATTCAGTACTTC
D gene: .; clone size: few; V gene: TRBV11-2; J gene: TRBJ2-1; CDR3 protein: CASSPSVWDNEQFF; CDR3 DNA: TGTGCCAGCAGCCCTAGCGTGTGGGACAATGAGCAGTTCTTC
D gene: .; clone size: few; V gene: TRBV18; J gene: TRBJ1-2; CDR3 protein: CASSPPSGDYGYTF; CDR3 DNA: TGTGCCAGCTCACCACCCTCGGGGGACTATGGCTACACCTTC
D gene: TRBD1; clone size: few; V gene: TRBV19; J gene: TRBJ2-6; CDR3 protein: CASSKGQATSGANVLTF; CDR3 DNA: TGTGCCAGTAGCAAGGGACAGGCAACCTCTGGGGCCAACGTCCTGACTTTC
D gene: TRBD2; clone size: .; V gene: TRBV5-1; J gene: TRBJ2-3; CDR3 protein: CASSVGTSIDTQYF; CDR3 DNA: TGCGCCAGCAGCGTCGGGACTAGTATTGATACGCAGTATTTT
D gene: .; clone size: .; V gene: TRBV15; J gene: TRBJ2-4; CDR3 protein: CATSSVRGVRDIQYF; CDR3 DNA: TGTGCCACCAGCTCAGTCAGGGGAGTTAGGGACATTCAGTACTTC
D gene: TRBD1; clone size: .; V gene: TRBV2; J gene: TRBJ1-6; CDR3 protein: CASNSQGVDSPLHF; CDR3 DNA: TGTGCCAGCAATAGTCAGGGGGTGGATTCACCCCTCCACTTT
D gene: TRBD1; clone size: .; V gene: TRBV9; J gene: TRBJ2-6; CDR3 protein: CASPEWGTGQISGANVLTF; CDR3 DNA: TGTGCCAGCCCAGAATGGGGGACAGGGCAAATCTCTGGGGCCAACGTCCTGACTTTC
D gene: .; clone size: few; V gene: TRBV6-6; J gene: TRBJ1-2; CDR3 protein: CASRTGKDGYTF; CDR3 DNA: TGTGCCAGCAGAACAGGGAAGGATGGCTACACCTTC
D gene: TRBD2; clone size: few; V gene: TRBV7-9; J gene: TRBJ2-7; CDR3 protein: CASSLGLAGHYEQYF; CDR3 DNA: TGTGCCAGCAGCTTAGGACTAGCGGGACACTACGAGCAGTACTTC
D gene: TRBD2; clone size: .; V gene: TRBV6-4; J gene: TRBJ2-7; CDR3 protein: CASSRSGGDYEQYF; CDR3 DNA: TGTGCCAGCAGTCGCTCGGGGGGTGACTACGAGCAGTACTTC
D gene: .; clone size: .; V gene: TRBV12-2; J gene: TRBJ2-1; CDR3 protein: CASRRCMETVLNFSYNEQFF; CDR3 DNA: TGTGCAAGTCGTCGCTGCATGGAGACCGTCCTTAATTTCTCCTACAATGAGCAGTTCTTC
D gene: TRBD1; clone size: few; V gene: TRBV6-5; J gene: TRBJ1-1; CDR3 protein: CANLQGAGTEAFF; CDR3 DNA: TGTGCCAACTTACAGGGGGCTGGGACTGAAGCTTTCTTT
D gene: .; clone size: .; V gene: TRBV4-1; J gene: TRBJ1-5; CDR3 protein: CASSQEAARDTNQPQHF; CDR3 DNA: TGCGCCAGCAGCCAAGAAGCGGCGAGGGACACCAATCAGCCCCAGCATTTT